This is a list of T cell receptor beta chains from one sample in a study of blood T cell repertoires in COVID-19. Repertoires were generated with immunoSEQ multiplex PCR, while TCRdb's copy carries only in-frame clones and drops some. The sample lists roughly 100,000 clones, roughly 84% occurring once. Material for sequencing was peripheral blood. Source of these receptors: a man aged 65 to 79 with active or convalescent COVID-19. CDR3s include the opening cysteine and the closing phenylalanine or tryptophan. The order of the fields is clone size, J gene, V gene, D gene, CDR3 DNA, CDR3 protein. D genes are given only for firm matches. Size is stated for part of the rows, as once, few or many counts, or as a class when the clone is expanded.

>-|TRBJ1-1|TRBV5-1|-
TGCGCCAGCAGCTCTGATACAGACACTGAAGCTTTCTTT
CASSSDTDTEAFF
>-|TRBJ1-5|TRBV10-3|-
TGTGCCATCAGTGATGCAGGGGGCAATCAGCCCCAGCATTTT
CAISDAGGNQPQHF
>-|TRBJ2-7|TRBV6-5|TRBD2
TGTGCCAGCAGTTTATTAGCGGGACCCGCCTACGAGCAGTACTTC
CASSLLAGPAYEQYF
>-|TRBJ2-5|TRBV30|TRBD1
TGTGCCTGGAGTAGGGGACAGGGGGCTCAAGAGACCCAGTACTTC
CAWSRGQGAQETQYF
>once|TRBJ2-5|TRBV5-1|TRBD1
TGCGCCAGCAGCTTGTCGGGACAGGGGGGAGAGACCCAGTACTTC
CASSLSGQGGETQYF
>-|TRBJ2-7|TRBV6-5|TRBD1
TGTGCCAGCAGACAGGGGTCCCACGAGCAGTACTTC
CASRQGSHEQYF
>-|TRBJ2-3|TRBV18|-
TGTGCCAGCTCACCGAACGGCGGGGGCACAGATACGCAGTATTTT
CASSPNGGGTDTQYF
>-|TRBJ2-1|TRBV29-1|TRBD1
TGCAGCGCCACCCGGGACAGGGCCTACAATGAGCAGTTCTTC
CSATRDRAYNEQFF
>-|TRBJ1-1|TRBV10-2|-
TGCGCCAGCGCCGGGACATTTGAAGCTTTCTTT
CASAGTFEAFF
>few|TRBJ1-2|TRBV28|TRBD1
TGTGCCAGCAGCCCTGGACAGGTGAGGAGCTACACCTTC
CASSPGQVRSYTF
>-|TRBJ2-7|TRBV25-1|-
TGTGCCAGCAGCTCCCAGGGAATCAGGGAGCAGTACTTC
CASSSQGIREQYF
>-|TRBJ2-5|TRBV7-2|TRBD2
TGTGCCAGCAGCTTCGGACTAGCGGGCACCGGGACCCAGTACTTC
CASSFGLAGTGTQYF
>-|TRBJ1-2|TRBV30|-
TGTGCCTGGAGTGTACTCATGGGGCAGGGGAATGGCTACACCTTC
CAWSVLMGQGNGYTF
>-|TRBJ2-5|TRBV4-1|-
TGCGCCAGCAGCCAAGATCACAGAGGGTACCAAGAGACCCAGTACTTC
CASSQDHRGYQETQYF
>-|TRBJ1-5|TRBV2|-
TGTGCCAGCTCCCGCGAGGGCGGTCAGCCCCAGCATTTT
CASSREGGQPQHF
>-|TRBJ2-1|TRBV9|TRBD2
TGTGCCAGCAGCGTAGCTACGGGGGGGCCTAGCGGGCTCAATGAGCAGTTCTTC
CASSVATGGPSGLNEQFF
>-|TRBJ2-1|TRBV7-9|TRBD2
TGTGCCAGCAGCTTGCTTAGCGGGGGGGCTAAAAATGAGCAGTTCTTC
CASSLLSGGAKNEQFF
>once|TRBJ1-2|TRBV27|-
TGTGCCAGCAGTTTCGACAGGTTAAGCCCTGATGGCTACACCTTC
CASSFDRLSPDGYTF
>-|TRBJ1-3|TRBV6-5|-
TGTGCCAGCAAGGGGCAAGGCACCATATATTTT
CASKGQGTIYF
>-|TRBJ2-3|TRBV5-4|TRBD1
TGTGCCAGCAGCGAAGCCCGGGACAGGACGCAGTATTTT
CASSEARDRTQYF
>-|TRBJ2-3|TRBV3-1/TRBV3-2|-
TGTGCCAGCAGCCAATTAGTGCGTGGAGATACGCAGTATTTT
CASSQLVRGDTQYF
>-|TRBJ2-7|TRBV2|TRBD1
TGTGCCACCGGGACAGGGCGTGTACACTACGAGCAGTACTTC
CATGTGRVHYEQYF
>once|TRBJ1-2|TRBV19|-
TGCGCCAGTAGTATAGACAGTAACTATGGCTACACCTTC
CASSIDSNYGYTF
>-|TRBJ1-3|TRBV28|TRBD1
TGTGCCAGCAGAAAGCAGGGGGCATACGGAAACACCATATATTTT
CASRKQGAYGNTIYF
>-|TRBJ2-2|TRBV9|-
TGTGCCAGCAGCGTAGGAGTAGCGACAGGAAACACCGGGGAGCTGTTTTTT
CASSVGVATGNTGELFF
>-|TRBJ1-2|TRBV13|-
TGTGCCAGCAGCCCCCGAGATGGGCAGGGTGCCTATGGCTACACCTTC
CASSPRDGQGAYGYTF
>-|TRBJ2-2|TRBV3-1/TRBV3-2|-
TGTGCCAGCAGCCTTCCGGGCGGGGAGCTGTTTTTT
CASSLPGGELFF
>-|TRBJ2-7|TRBV9|-
TGTGCCAGCAGCGTAGCGACAGGTTCGTCCTACGAGCAGTACTTC
CASSVATGSSYEQYF
>-|TRBJ2-3|TRBV19|TRBD1
TGTGCCAGTAGTATAAGGGTCGGGACAGGGGTTAGCACAGATACGCAGTATTTT
CASSIRVGTGVSTDTQYF
>few|TRBJ1-5|TRBV3-1/TRBV3-2|TRBD1
TGTGCCAGCAGCCAAGGGGGAACAGGGGCTCAGCCCCAGCATTTT
CASSQGGTGAQPQHF
>-|TRBJ2-3|TRBV3-1/TRBV3-2|TRBD2
TGTGCCAGCAGACGAATCTCTAGCGGGGGTGCAGATACGCAGTATTTT
CASRRISSGGADTQYF
>-|TRBJ1-1|TRBV5-1|TRBD1
TGCGCCAGCGCGACAGGGATGAACACTGAAGCTTTCTTT
CASATGMNTEAFF
>-|TRBJ2-1|TRBV7-9|TRBD1
TGTGCCAGCAGCCCTGGACAGGCTCGGACGGGTGAGCAGTTCTTC
CASSPGQARTGEQFF
>-|TRBJ1-6|TRBV6-5|TRBD1
TGTGCCAGCAGAACGACAGGGGTGGGTTCACCCCTCCACTTT
CASRTTGVGSPLHF
>few|TRBJ1-4|TRBV19|TRBD1
TGTGCCAGTAGTATCCCGGGGCCCAAGCCCGCGGGACAGAATGAAAAACTGTTTTTT
CASSIPGPKPAGQNEKLFF
>-|TRBJ2-3|TRBV7-2|-
TGTGCCAGCAGCCCAACTCGGACTGGCTGGGCGCAGTATTTT
CASSPTRTGWAQYF
>-|TRBJ1-2|TRBV6-5|TRBD1
TGTGCCAGCATTTCTAACAGGGGAAGGGGAGGCTACACCTTC
CASISNRGRGGYTF
>-|TRBJ2-7|TRBV2|TRBD2
TGTGCCAGCCGACGGGGGGTCTCCTACGAGCAGTACTTC
CASRRGVSYEQYF
>-|TRBJ2-3|TRBV5-6|TRBD1
TGTGCCAGCAGGAGACAGGGTGCAGATACGCAGTATTTT
CASRRQGADTQYF
>-|TRBJ1-5|TRBV3-1/TRBV3-2|-
TGTGCCAGCAGCCAAGATCTTGGATCTGGGGCCTATAGCAATCAGCCCCAGCATTTT
CASSQDLGSGAYSNQPQHF